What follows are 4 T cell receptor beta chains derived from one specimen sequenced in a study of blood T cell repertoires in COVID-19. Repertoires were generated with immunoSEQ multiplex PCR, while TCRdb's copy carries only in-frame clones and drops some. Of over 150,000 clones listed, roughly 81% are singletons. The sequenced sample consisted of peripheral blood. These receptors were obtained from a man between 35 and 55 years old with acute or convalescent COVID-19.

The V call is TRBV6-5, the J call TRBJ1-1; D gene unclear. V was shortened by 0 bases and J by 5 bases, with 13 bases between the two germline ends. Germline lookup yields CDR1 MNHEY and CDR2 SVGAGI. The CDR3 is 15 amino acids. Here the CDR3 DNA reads TGTGCCAGCAGTTACTCTTGGAGGGTTTGGACTGAAGCTTTCTTT. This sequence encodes CASSYSWRVWTEAFF.

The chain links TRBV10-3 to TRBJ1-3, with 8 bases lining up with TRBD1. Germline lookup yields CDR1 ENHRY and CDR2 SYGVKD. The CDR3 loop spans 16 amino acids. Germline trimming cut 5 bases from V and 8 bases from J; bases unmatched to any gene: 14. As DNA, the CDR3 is TGTGCCATCAGTTCCTCCGGGACAGGTACGCCCGACACCATATATTTT. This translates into CAISSSGTGTPDTIYF.

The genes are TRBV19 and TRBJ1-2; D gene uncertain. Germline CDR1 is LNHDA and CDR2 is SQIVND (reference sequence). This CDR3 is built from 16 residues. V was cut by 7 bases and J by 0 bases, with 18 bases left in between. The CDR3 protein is CASTPLAETANYGYTF. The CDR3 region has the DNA TGTGCCAGTACCCCGTTAGCTGAGACGGCTAACTATGGCTACACCTTC.

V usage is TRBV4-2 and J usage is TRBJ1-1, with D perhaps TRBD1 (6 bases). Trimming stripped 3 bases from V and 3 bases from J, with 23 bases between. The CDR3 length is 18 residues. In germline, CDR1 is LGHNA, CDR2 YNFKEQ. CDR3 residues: CASSHADGGGGPYTEAFF. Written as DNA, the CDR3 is TGTGCCAGCAGCCATGCCGACGGGGGAGGGGGGCCCTACACTGAAGCTTTCTTT.